This T cell receptor beta chain was documented in a study of human T cells and chemical hapten exposure (dated by TCRdb to the early 2020s). Regarding the research as a whole: For sensitization, 2% DPC in acetone was applied to a roughly 2 cm by roughly 2 cm area of upper inner arm skin. Patients additionally received weekly therapeutic DPC doses to the scalp throughout the approximately 24-week study period. Patch testing was done on the upper back using Finn chambers containing 0.01% DPC, and results were scored after 6 days according to International Contact Dermatitis Research Group standards. The patient cohort, mostly female, included alopecia areata with under or over 50% scalp involvement, alopecia totalis and alopecia universalis. Libraries were combined into a pool for sequencing, and differences in TCR yield between samples came mainly from small differences in library volumes within the pool. The study tracked peripheral blood TCR repertoire changes in vivo during primary and secondary sensitization to the hapten diphenylcyclopropenone (DPC) in alopecia patients. Blood samples were taken from patients before sensitization (week 0) and at 2, 6 and about 24 weeks after DPC sensitization. Some 29 alopecia patients gave blood for TCR sequencing at one to four time points (pre-sensitization, 2, 6 and 24 weeks). The research as a whole found: Alopecia, a presumed autoimmune disease, was present in all patients, so the immune response of the patients might differ from that of healthy individuals. Significantly more large CDR3 similarity clusters were formed by expanded TCRs than by pre-sensitization or healthy control sets, consistent with antigen-driven responses. Repeated subsampling changed both the strength of the expansion versus patch-test correlation and the threshold at which the correlation became significant. A positive correlation was found between the number of PT1 expanded TCRs and patch test score, with significance reached at thresholds 8, 16 and 32 but not 4. No change with DPC sensitization was found in the number of TCRs above 1 in 1000 frequency, and no evidence of global repertoire structure alterations was found.

The library relied on RACE. TCRdb shows the sequencer as NextSeq 500. During library preparation, unique molecular identifiers were attached to individual cDNA molecules so that TCRs could be counted in a quantitative, reproducible way. Both TCR alpha and TCR beta chains were sequenced from each blood RNA sample. The paper's data handling went like this. The median number of TCRs per sample was some 100,000, ranging from about 20,000 to 700,000. The Decombinator software suite was used to annotate the V, J and CDR3 of the TCR reads. To make PS versus PT1 abundance plots, every sample was subsampled to the same number of TCRs (28,000). Expanded TCRs were defined as absent before sensitization and observed at least eight times at the 2-week time point. The public sequencing data were trimmed at Q25 with fastp and processed into clonotypes with MiXCR by TCRdb, which kept only in-frame beta chains. When rows share a CDR3 protein, they turn into one entry using the most common DNA and genes. The V and J calls were determined by TCRdb, not by the authors. For this sample the table gives about 69,000 distinct CDR3 sequences, of which around 10% were detected only once. Jointly, the top ten make up around 6.8% of the sample.

This specimen's time point label, per the study, means: patch test 2, 6 weeks after DPC sensitization. The intended sense of this specimen's treatment or condition label: therapeutic diphenylcyclopropenone sensitization with weekly scalp DPC. Blood at each patch-test visit was drawn before the patch test was applied. Patients were considered eligible if aged 18 to 70, diagnosed with alopecia and deemed suitable for DPC therapy, and patients were excluded if pregnant. Total RNA was extracted from unfractionated whole blood that had been collected in Tempus Blood RNA tubes. From the germline V gene (reference sequence), CDR1 is MNHEY and CDR2 is SMNVEV. V lost 2 bases and J lost 5 bases; the stretch between them is 12 bases long. The cysteine opens and the phenylalanine closes a CDR3 of 14 amino acids. The read is trimmed to its CDR3 DNA, 42 bases read in frame from base 1. Details on this clonotype: What antigen it recognizes has not been identified. No base qualities exist here, and no much larger clone lies one base off it.

The chain was built from TRBV27 and TRBJ1-1; the D gene cannot be resolved reliably. Source: whole blood, taken in connection with sensitization to the hapten diphenylcyclopropenone (DPC). The sequence was collected from a woman aged 45 to 65 with alopecia areata. Some clones in this sample may be carry-over from other donors' samples. The CDR3 reads as follows: CASSLAGRGTEAFF. The nucleotide sequence is TGTGCCAGCAGTTTAGCCGGACGGGGAACTGAAGCTTTCTTT.